Below are 21 T cell receptor beta chains sequenced from a single sample in a study of T cell changes during pregnancy in multiple sclerosis. Data came from immunoSEQ multiplex PCR; TCRdb stores just in-frame clones and leaves some out. The table lists 100,000 or so clones, 90% to 95% of them singletons. This sample comprised peripheral blood, obtained in the first trimester of pregnancy. These receptors were taken from a female donor with multiple sclerosis, enrolled in a pregnancy study.

The chain recombines TRBV11-3 with TRBJ2-1; 7 bases are a match to TRBD2. Germline lookup yields CDR1 SGHNT and CDR2 YENEEA. This CDR3 contains 13 residues. J lost 8 bases, V lost 3 bases, and 4 bases had no gene match. Here the CDR3 reads CASSFGGGYEQFF. CDR3 DNA sequence: TGTGCCAGCAGCTTTGGGGGGGGGTATGAGCAGTTCTTC.

The chain links TRBV9 to TRBJ1-3; no definite D call. Germline CDR1 and CDR2: SGDLS and YYNGEE. Trimming removed 0 bases at V and 5 bases at J, with 6 bases between. The CDR3 is made up of 13 amino acids. The CDR3 DNA is TGTGCCAGCAGCGTAGAATTCAGAAACACCATATATTTT. Its translation is CASSVEFRNTIYF. The whole variable domain, filled in from reference TRBV9 and TRBJ1-3, reads DSGVTQTPKHLITATGQRVTLRCSPRSGDLSVYWYQQSLDQGLQFLIQYYNGEERAKGNILERFSAQQFPDLHSELNLSSLELGDSALYFCASSVEFRNTIYFGEGSWLTVV.

This rearrangement joins TRBV25-1 to TRBJ1-5; no clear D. The CDR3 is 13 amino acids. Trimming removed 4 bases from V and 8 bases from J, with 12 bases in between. The germline V gene has CDR1 MGHDK and CDR2 SYGVNS. This CDR3 is CASSGDLGKPQHF. CDR3 nucleotide sequence: TGTGCCAGCAGTGGAGACCTGGGCAAGCCCCAGCATTTT.

The chain joins TRBV20-1 to TRBJ2-5; D might be TRBD1 (7 bases). The V gene lost 0 bases and the J gene lost 10 bases, with 9 bases spanning the gap. The CDR3 is 11 amino acids. Germline V gives CDR1 DFQATT, CDR2 SNEGSKA (reference sequence). The CDR3 region has the DNA TGCAGTGCTAGAGATCAGGGGGGCCAGTACTTC. Protein sequence: CSARDQGGQYF.

The chain uses TRBV18 and TRBJ1-3; no clear D. This CDR3 spans 13 amino acids. Germline lookup yields CDR1 KGHSH and CDR2 LQKENI. Deletions cut 3 bases from V and 4 bases from J, with 7 bases between. CDR3 DNA: TGTGCCAGCTCACCCACTCCAGGAAACACCATATATTTT. This sequence encodes CASSPTPGNTIYF.

CDR3 nucleotides: TGCGCCAGCAGTGATAGGGACAGGGGAGAAGCTTTCTTT. It codes for CASSDRDRGEAFF. This chain joins TRBV10-2 and TRBJ1-1; 10 nucleotides agree with TRBD1. V lost 3 bases, J lost 8 bases, and 3 bases stayed unmatched. Germline V gives CDR1 WSHSY, CDR2 SAAADI. This CDR3 region has 13 residues.

There are a few counts of this clone. V gene TRBV5-1 combines with J gene TRBJ1-6; D is unclear. The germline CDR1 and CDR2 sequences are SGHRS and YFSETQ. The CDR3 length is 13 residues. The V and J ends lost 1 base and 7 bases respectively, with 6 bases between them. CDR3 sequence reads: CASSLRENSPLHF. CDR3 coding DNA: TGCGCCAGCAGCTTGAGGGAGAATTCACCCCTCCACTTT.

The J gene is TRBJ2-3, the V gene TRBV9, with a possible D match to TRBD2 (5 bases). V was clipped by 0 bases and J by 3 bases, with 14 bases between them. Germline lookup yields CDR1 SGDLS and CDR2 YYNGEE. This CDR3 has 16 residues. CDR3 coding DNA: TGTGCCAGCAGCGTAGGACGGTCTAGCAGTACAGATACGCAGTATTTT. This gives the protein CASSVGRSSSTDTQYF.

This chain joins TRBV7-3 and TRBJ2-2; 10 bases are a match to TRBD2. V trimming: 5 bases; J trimming: 3 bases; junction bases outside the gene matches: 3. Germline lookup yields CDR1 SGHTA and CDR2 FQGTGA. The CDR3 is 15 residues long. The CDR3 sequence: CASSQSGGDTGELFF. The CDR3 region has the DNA TGTGCCAGCAGCCAAAGCGGGGGGGACACCGGGGAGCTGTTTTTT.

This sequence joins TRBV5-1 and TRBJ2-2; TRBD1 matches at 8 bases. The germline V gene has CDR1 SGHRS and CDR2 YFSETQ. This CDR3 spans 15 amino acids. V gave up 4 bases and J gave up 1 base; unmatched junction bases: 3. CDR3 nucleotide sequence: TGCGCCAGCAGCAACGGACAGGGGAACACCGGGGAGCTGTTTTTT. As protein: CASSNGQGNTGELFF.

The V gene is TRBV7-9, the J gene TRBJ1-4; 10 bases match TRBD1. V lost 6 bases and J lost 6; bases outside the gene matches: 10. CDR1 is SEHNR and CDR2 is FQNEAQ in the germline V gene (reference sequence). CDR3 length equals 16 residues. The CDR3 DNA reads TGTGCCAGCAGTCCGGGACAGGGGCCCAGAGATGAAAAACTGTTTTTT. Residues: CASSPGQGPRDEKLFF.

The CDR3 spells CSVEDRGDTEAFF. The CDR3 nucleotides are TGCAGCGTTGAAGACCGGGGTGACACTGAAGCTTTCTTT. The chain has TRBV29-1 and TRBJ1-1; D gene uncertain. V gave up 0 bases and J gave up 3 bases, with 8 bases separating them. The CDR3 covers 13 residues. Germline values: CDR1 SQVTM, CDR2 ANQGSEA.

The V and J genes are TRBV7-8 and TRBJ2-5; perhaps TRBD1 as D (5 bases). CDR1 is SGHVS and CDR2 is FQNEAQ in the germline V gene. Trimming removed 1 base at V and 5 bases at J, with 11 bases between. The CDR3 runs to 14 residues. The CDR3 DNA reads as TGTGCCAGCAGCTTAGGGCAGGGCAAGGAGACCCAGTACTTC. It translates to CASSLGQGKETQYF. Variable domain in full (rest from reference TRBV7-8 and TRBJ2-5): GAGVSQSPRYKVAKRGQDVALRCDPISGHVSLFWYQQALGQGPEFLTYFQNEAQLDKSGLPSDRFFAERPEGSVSTLKIQRTQQEDSAVYLCASSLGQGKETQYFGPGTRLLVL.

The chain couples TRBV29-1 to TRBJ1-1; 9 bases are shared with TRBD1. This CDR3 comprises 16 residues. Germline CDR1 and CDR2: SQVTM and ANQGSEA. V trimming: 3 bases; J trimming: 4 bases; junction bases outside the gene matches: 12. CDR3 nucleotide sequence: TGCAGCGTTGATCCCCCCGGGACAGGGCTTTTCACTGAAGCTTTCTTT. This gives the protein CSVDPPGTGLFTEAFF.

The CDR3 nucleotides read TGTGCCAGTAGGACACCTGAAGCTTTCTTT. This gives the protein CASRTPEAFF. The rearrangement uses TRBV6-1 and TRBJ1-1, with a weak D call TRBD1 (5 bases). Looked up from germline, CDR1 is MNHNS and CDR2 is SASEGT. This CDR3 spans 10 amino acids. Trimming pared 9 bases from V and 6 bases from J, leaving 8 bases between.

The chain recombines TRBV7-9 with TRBJ2-3; 9 bases agree with TRBD1. J was trimmed by 9 bases and V by 5 bases; bases with no gene match: 9. CDR1 is SEHNR and CDR2 is FQNEAQ in the germline V gene (reference sequence). The CDR3 runs 14 residues. CDR3 in amino acids: CASSKQGAKLTQYF. The CDR3, as DNA: TGTGCCAGCAGCAAACAGGGGGCGAAGTTAACGCAGTATTTT. The entire variable domain, with the rest obtained from reference TRBV7-9 and TRBJ2-3, is as follows: DTGVSQNPRHKITKRGQNVTFRCDPISEHNRLYWYRQTLGQGPEFLTYFQNEAQLEKSRLLSDRFSAERPKGSFSTLEIQRTEQGDSAMYLCASSKQGAKLTQYFGPGTRLTVL.

A few counts support this clone. The chain uses TRBV7-2 and TRBJ2-7, with TRBD2 matching over 13 bases. The germline V gene encodes CDR1 SGHTA and CDR2 FQGNSA. The CDR3 contains 16 residues. Germline trimming cut 5 bases from V and 2 bases from J; bases unmatched to any gene: 6. The CDR3 DNA is TGTGCCAGCAGCCTAACCGGGACTAGCGGGACCTACGAGCAGTACTTC. Encoded protein: CASSLTGTSGTYEQYF.

The rearrangement links TRBV11-2 to TRBJ2-7; 8 bases match TRBD1. This CDR3 contains 15 residues. V shed 0 bases and J 2 bases; nucleotides not matched to a gene: 3. CDR1 and CDR2 (germline): SGHAT, FQNNGV. CDR3 coding DNA: TGTGCCAGCAGCTTAGAAGGGACAGGAGCCTACGAGCAGTACTTC. This translates into CASSLEGTGAYEQYF.

CDR3 amino acids: CASSGGVGVVGYTF. The DNA of the CDR3 is TGTGCCAGCAGTGGGGGGGTTGGGGTCGTGGGCTACACCTTC. The chain joins TRBV6-1 to TRBJ1-2, with a tentative D call TRBD1 (5 bases). The germline V gene has CDR1 MNHNS and CDR2 SASEGT. This CDR3 is 14 amino acids long. Between the trimmed V and J ends, which lost 4 bases and 8 bases, there was a span of 17 bases.

V and J are TRBV7-6 and TRBJ1-1; no firm D call. Trimming pared 2 bases from V and 1 base from J, leaving 8 bases between. The CDR3 consists of 14 residues. Germline values: CDR1 SGHVS, CDR2 FNYEAQ. CDR3 DNA: TGTGCCAGCAGCTTATATCGAGGGAACACTGAAGCTTTCTTT. It yields the protein CASSLYRGNTEAFF.

V is TRBV7-9 and J is TRBJ2-2; 9 bases align to TRBD1. CDR1 and CDR2 from the germline V gene are SEHNR and FQNEAQ (reference sequence). There are 14 residues in the CDR3. With 8 bases clipped from V and 5 bases from J, the junction kept 6 bases outside the gene matches. CDR3 DNA: TGTGCCAGCTTCCCGGGACAGGGAACCGGGGAGCTGTTTTTT. Translation gives CASFPGQGTGELFF.